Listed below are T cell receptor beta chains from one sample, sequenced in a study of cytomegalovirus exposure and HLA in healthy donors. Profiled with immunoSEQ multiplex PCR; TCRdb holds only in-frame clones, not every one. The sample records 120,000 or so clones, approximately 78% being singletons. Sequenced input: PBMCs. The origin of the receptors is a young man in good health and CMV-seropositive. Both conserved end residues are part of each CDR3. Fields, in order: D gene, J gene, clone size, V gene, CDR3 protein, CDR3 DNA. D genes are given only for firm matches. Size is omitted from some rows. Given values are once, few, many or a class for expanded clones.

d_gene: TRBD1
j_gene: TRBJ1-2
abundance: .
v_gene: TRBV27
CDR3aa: CAAGGAWYGYTF
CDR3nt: TGTGCCGCAGGGGGCGCTTGGTATGGCTACACCTTC

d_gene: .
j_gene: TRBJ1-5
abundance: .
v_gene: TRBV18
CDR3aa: CASSPAQANQPQHF
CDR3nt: TGTGCCAGCTCCCCAGCGCAGGCGAATCAGCCCCAGCATTTT

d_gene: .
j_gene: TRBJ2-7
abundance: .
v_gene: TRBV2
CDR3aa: CASREGFYEQYF
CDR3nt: TGTGCCAGCAGGGAAGGATTCTACGAGCAGTACTTC

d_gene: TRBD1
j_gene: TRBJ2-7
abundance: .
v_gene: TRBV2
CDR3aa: CASRSGGLTYEQYF
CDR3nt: TGTGCCAGCAGGTCAGGGGGCTTAACGTACGAGCAGTACTTC

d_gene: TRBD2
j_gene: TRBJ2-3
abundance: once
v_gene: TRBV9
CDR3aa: CASSHGLAGPTDTQYF
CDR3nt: TGTGCCAGCAGCCACGGACTAGCGGGACCCACAGATACGCAGTATTTT

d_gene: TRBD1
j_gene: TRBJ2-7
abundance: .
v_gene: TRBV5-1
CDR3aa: CASSLPRRNPDRETSYEQYF
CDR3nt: TGCGCCAGCAGCTTGCCCCGACGCAATCCCGACAGGGAAACTTCCTACGAGCAGTACTTC

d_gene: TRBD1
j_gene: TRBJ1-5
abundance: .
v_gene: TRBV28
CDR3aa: CASRYRGGNQPQHF
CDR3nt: TGTGCCAGCAGGTACAGGGGGGGCAATCAGCCCCAGCATTTT

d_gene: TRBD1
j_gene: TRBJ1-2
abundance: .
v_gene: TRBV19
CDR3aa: CASSIEDRGPGGYTF
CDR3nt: TGTGCCAGTAGTATCGAGGACAGGGGGCCGGGTGGCTACACCTTC

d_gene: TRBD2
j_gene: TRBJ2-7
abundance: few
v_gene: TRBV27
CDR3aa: CASSGTSGRAEAYEQYF
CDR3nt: TGTGCCAGCAGTGGGACTAGCGGGAGGGCCGAGGCCTACGAGCAGTACTTC

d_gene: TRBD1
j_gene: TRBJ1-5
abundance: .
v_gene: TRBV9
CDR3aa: CASRPGQGAGQPQHF
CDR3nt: TGTGCCAGCAGGCCAGGACAGGGGGCAGGTCAGCCCCAGCATTTT

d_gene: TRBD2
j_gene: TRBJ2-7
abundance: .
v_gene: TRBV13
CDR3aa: CASSSTTWGGGYEQYF
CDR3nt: TGTGCCAGCAGCTCCACGACGTGGGGGGGAGGGTACGAGCAGTACTTC

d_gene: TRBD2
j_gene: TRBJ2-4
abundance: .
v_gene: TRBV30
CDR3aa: CAWSVGLASSGSWHF
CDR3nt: TGTGCCTGGAGTGTCGGTCTCGCCTCTAGCGGGAGCTGGCACTTC

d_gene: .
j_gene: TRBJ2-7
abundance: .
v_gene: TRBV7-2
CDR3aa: CASSLGRRVSEQYF
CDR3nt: TGTGCCAGCAGCTTAGGACGGAGGGTCTCCGAGCAGTACTTC

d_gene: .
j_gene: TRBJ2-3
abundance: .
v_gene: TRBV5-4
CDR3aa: CASRNPGTSRSTDTQYF
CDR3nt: TGTGCCAGCAGAAACCCAGGGACTTCCAGGAGCACAGATACGCAGTATTTT

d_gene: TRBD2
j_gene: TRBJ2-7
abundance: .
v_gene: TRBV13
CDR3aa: CASSFDAGGMYEQYF
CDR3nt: TGTGCCAGCAGCTTTGATGCGGGGGGTATGTACGAGCAGTACTTC

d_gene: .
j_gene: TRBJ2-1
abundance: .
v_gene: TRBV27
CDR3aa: CASSRRGDEQFF
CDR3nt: TGTGCCAGCAGCCGCCGAGGCGATGAGCAGTTCTTC

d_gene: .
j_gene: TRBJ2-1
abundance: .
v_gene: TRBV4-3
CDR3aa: CASSQDFGPGNEQFF
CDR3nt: TGCGCCAGCAGCCAAGATTTTGGCCCGGGGAATGAGCAGTTCTTC

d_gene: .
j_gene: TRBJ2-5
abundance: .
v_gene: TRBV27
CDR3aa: CASSPVEGPGYQETQYF
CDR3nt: TGTGCCAGCAGCCCAGTGGAAGGGCCGGGATATCAAGAGACCCAGTACTTC

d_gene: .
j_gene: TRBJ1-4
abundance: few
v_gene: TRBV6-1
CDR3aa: CASSEQPTRLNEKLFF
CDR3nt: TGTGCCAGCAGTGAACAACCGACAAGACTAAATGAAAAACTGTTTTTT

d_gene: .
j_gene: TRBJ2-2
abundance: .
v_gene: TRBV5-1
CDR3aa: CASSFQGTGELFF
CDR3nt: TGCGCCAGCAGCTTCCAGGGAACCGGGGAGCTGTTTTTT

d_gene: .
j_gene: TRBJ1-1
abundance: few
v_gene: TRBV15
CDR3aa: CATSREHSEAFF
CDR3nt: TGTGCCACCAGCAGAGAACACAGCGAAGCTTTCTTT

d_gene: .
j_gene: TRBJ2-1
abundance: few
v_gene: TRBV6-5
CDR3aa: CASSPGYNEQFF
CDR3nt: TGTGCCAGCAGTCCCGGCTACAATGAGCAGTTCTTC

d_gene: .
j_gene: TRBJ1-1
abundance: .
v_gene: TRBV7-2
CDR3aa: CASSLATGLNTEAFF
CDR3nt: TGTGCCAGCAGCTTAGCAACAGGTCTGAACACTGAAGCTTTCTTT

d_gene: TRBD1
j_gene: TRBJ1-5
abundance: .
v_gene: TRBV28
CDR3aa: CASSLVGTEGQPQHF
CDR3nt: TGTGCCAGCAGTTTAGTCGGGACAGAGGGTCAGCCCCAGCATTTT

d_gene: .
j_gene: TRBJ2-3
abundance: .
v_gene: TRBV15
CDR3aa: CATKFPGSGTDTQYF
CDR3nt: TGTGCCACCAAATTCCCGGGATCAGGCACAGATACGCAGTATTTT

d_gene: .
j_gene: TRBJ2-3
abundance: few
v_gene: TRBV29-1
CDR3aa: CSVNRLGGVSTDTQYF
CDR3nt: TGCAGCGTTAATCGGCTTGGCGGGGTTAGCACAGATACGCAGTATTTT

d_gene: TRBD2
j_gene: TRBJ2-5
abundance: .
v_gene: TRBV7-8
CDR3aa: CASSLSGREETQYF
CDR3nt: TGTGCCAGCAGCTTAAGCGGGAGGGAAGAGACCCAGTACTTC

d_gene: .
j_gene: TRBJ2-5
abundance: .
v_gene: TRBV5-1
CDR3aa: CASILPVLPRYQETQYF
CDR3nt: TGCGCCAGCATCCTCCCTGTGCTTCCGAGGTACCAAGAGACCCAGTACTTC

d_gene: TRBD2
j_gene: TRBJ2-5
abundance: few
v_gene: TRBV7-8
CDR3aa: CASSLLFLAGGGWETQYF
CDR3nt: TGTGCCAGCAGCTTATTATTCCTAGCGGGAGGGGGCTGGGAGACCCAGTACTTC

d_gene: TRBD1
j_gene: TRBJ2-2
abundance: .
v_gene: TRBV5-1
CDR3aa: CASSLTGANTGELFF
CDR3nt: TGCGCCAGCAGCTTGACAGGGGCGAACACCGGGGAGCTGTTTTTT

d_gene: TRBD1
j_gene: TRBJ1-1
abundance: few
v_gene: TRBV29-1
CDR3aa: CSVTPAGTGDTEAFF
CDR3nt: TGCAGCGTTACTCCAGCCGGGACAGGGGACACTGAAGCTTTCTTT

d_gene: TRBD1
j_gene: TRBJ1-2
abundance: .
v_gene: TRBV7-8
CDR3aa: CASSLEGTVYGYTF
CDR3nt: TGTGCCAGCAGCTTAGAAGGGACAGTTTATGGCTACACCTTC

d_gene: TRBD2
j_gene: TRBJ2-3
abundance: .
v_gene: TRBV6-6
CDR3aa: CATWGGPGDTQYF
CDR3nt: TGTGCCACCTGGGGAGGGCCTGGAGATACGCAGTATTTT

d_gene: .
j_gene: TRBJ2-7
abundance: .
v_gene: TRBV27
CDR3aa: CASSLLGSGSYEQYF
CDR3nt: TGTGCCAGCAGTCTTCTCGGGAGTGGGTCCTACGAGCAGTACTTC

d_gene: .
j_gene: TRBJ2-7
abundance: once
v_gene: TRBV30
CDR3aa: CAWAVDKNEQYF
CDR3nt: TGTGCCTGGGCTGTCGACAAGAACGAGCAGTACTTC

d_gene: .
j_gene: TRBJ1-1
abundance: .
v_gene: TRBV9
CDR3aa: CASSQGGGMNTEAFF
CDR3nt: TGTGCCAGCAGCCAGGGAGGGGGTATGAACACTGAAGCTTTCTTT

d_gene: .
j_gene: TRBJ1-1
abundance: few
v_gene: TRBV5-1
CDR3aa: CASSLDGDGEAFF
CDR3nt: TGCGCCAGCAGCTTGGACGGAGACGGTGAAGCTTTCTTT

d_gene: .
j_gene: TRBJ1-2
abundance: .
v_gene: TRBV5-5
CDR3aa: CASSLDSRFYGYTF
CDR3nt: TGTGCCAGCAGCCTGGACAGTCGATTCTATGGCTACACCTTC

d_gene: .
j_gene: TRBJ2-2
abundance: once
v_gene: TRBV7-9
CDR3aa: CSSSPAALYDTGELFF
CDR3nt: TGTTCCAGCAGCCCCGCAGCACTATATGACACCGGGGAGCTGTTTTTT

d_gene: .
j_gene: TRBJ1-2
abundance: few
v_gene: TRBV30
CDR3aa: CAWSLGGYGYTF
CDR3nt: TGTGCCTGGAGTTTGGGAGGGTATGGCTACACCTTC

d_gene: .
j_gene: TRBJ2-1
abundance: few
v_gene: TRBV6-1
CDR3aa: CASGKGPLREQFF
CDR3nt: TGTGCCAGCGGTAAAGGGCCCCTCAGGGAGCAGTTCTTC

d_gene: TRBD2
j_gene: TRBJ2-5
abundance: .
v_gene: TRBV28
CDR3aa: CASSQGRGAPKETQYF
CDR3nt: TGTGCCAGCAGTCAAGGGCGGGGGGCGCCTAAAGAGACCCAGTACTTC

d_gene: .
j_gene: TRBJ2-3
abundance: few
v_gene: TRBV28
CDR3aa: CASSTEALTDTQYF
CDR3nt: TGTGCCAGCAGTACGGAGGCCCTCACAGATACGCAGTATTTT

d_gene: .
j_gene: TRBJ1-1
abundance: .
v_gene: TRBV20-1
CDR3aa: CSAKTDRRAFF
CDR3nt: TGCAGTGCCAAAACCGACAGGAGAGCTTTCTTT

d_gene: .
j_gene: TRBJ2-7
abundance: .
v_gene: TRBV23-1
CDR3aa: CASTRTPWGEQYF
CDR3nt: TGCGCCAGCACCAGGACTCCCTGGGGCGAGCAGTACTTC